This TCR beta chain was found in a study of blood T cells in healthy people across ages. Findings and limits, study-wide: Whereas aged donors had fewer naive CD4+ cells, long-lived donors had more of them and higher diversity. Estimates of diversity drawn from one million T cells were considered underestimates. There was a strong correlation between TCR beta diversity and naive T cell percentage.

Germline lookup yields CDR1 SGHTA and CDR2 FQGNSA. Unmatched junction bases numbered 17, after V lost 5 bases and J lost 4 bases. This CDR3 spans 19 amino acids. A second about 7 to 12 cycle PCR used barcoded and J-beta primers. Each CDR3 protein is one row after TCRdb ran MiXCR on the 5' RACE reads. The data contain about 730,000 distinct CDR3 sequences, roughly 41% of them seen just once; the ten biggest clones take up 20% to 25%. This clonotype was seen a handful of times. Its target is not known. Sequenced sample: blood. The genes are TRBV7-2 and TRBJ2-1; 10 nucleotides agree with TRBD2. This receptor was identified in a woman aged 60-75 years in good health. DNA for the CDR3: TGTGCCAGCAGCACTAATTACCGGGGACTAGCGCCTACTTACAATGAGCAGTTCTTC. Protein: CASSTNYRGLAPTYNEQFF.